This T cell receptor (beta chain) was sequenced for a study of cytomegalovirus exposure and HLA in healthy donors. At the level of the study: For the 300 to 450 genotyped donors, 81% fell within the Caucasian-associated ancestry cluster. Study results and limitations: Being indistinguishable, some V segments were excluded, TRBV6-2 and TRBV6-3 among them. Earlier analysis found most TCR beta V segments productive about 87% or about 30% of the time. The authors judged a highly shared variant cluster likely a sequencing artifact.

Notes on this clone: The antigen is not known.

The CDR3 totals 17 residues. Trimming pared 3 bases from V and 3 bases from J, leaving 18 bases between. CDR1 and CDR2 (germline): SNHLY, FYNNEI. With 60 Vbeta and 13 Jbeta primers, the PCR was carried out. The protocol was immunoSEQ multiplex PCR, while the TCRdb copy is restricted to in-frame clones and leaves out a portion. The sample consists of roughly 97,000 clones, about a tenth of them appearing once. The sequence derives from a man aged 40-49 years in good health and CMV-seropositive. J is TRBJ2-1 and V is TRBV2; D perhaps matches TRBD2 (6 bases). The sample comprised PBMCs. The CDR3 nucleotides read TGTGCCAGCAGTGAGAGGCCCCCGGGAGCGGGCTACAATGAGCAGTTCTTC. Encoded protein: CASSERPPGAGYNEQFF.